Below are 22 T cell receptor beta chains sequenced from a single sample in a study of human T cells and chemical hapten exposure. Time point here: patch test 1, 2 weeks after DPC sensitization. Treatment denoted: therapeutic diphenylcyclopropenone sensitization with weekly scalp DPC. TCRdb itself ran the RACE reads through MiXCR, one entry per CDR3 protein. Of around 71,000 distinct CDR3 sequences in the sample, around 9.5% were seen once. The sample here was whole blood, taken in connection with sensitization to the hapten diphenylcyclopropenone (DPC). The receptors shown here come from a middle-aged woman with alopecia areata. Some clones in this sample may be carry-over from other donors' samples.

A remark on this clonotype: The DNA is left out, because the CDR3 cannot be placed on it with certainty; the CDR3 is given as TCRdb lists it. V gene TRBV25-1 combines with J gene TRBJ2-2; TRBD2 is taken as the D call from the table, unchecked against the DNA. The CDR3 numbers 14 amino acids, ends counted. Germline CDR1 and CDR2: MGHDK and SYGVNS. This chain's CDR3 is CASSERVTPGSCFF.

V and J are TRBV9 and TRBJ1-1, with D unclear. This CDR3 has 11 residues. The germline V and J ends were trimmed by 0 bases and 7 bases, with 4 bases remaining between them. Germline assignment: CDR1 SGDLS and CDR2 YYNGEE. The CDR3 DNA sequence: TGTGCCAGCAGCGTAGGGGGTGAAGCTTTCTTT. Translating gives CASSVGGEAFF.

This clonotype came up many times. The V and J genes are TRBV20-1 and TRBJ2-5, with TRBD1 matching over 8 bases. Looked up from germline, CDR1 is DFQATT and CDR2 is SNEGSKA (reference sequence). This CDR3 spans 14 amino acids. Germline trimming cut 1 base from V and 5 bases from J; bases unmatched to any gene: 6. CDR3 in amino acids: CSARADRVSETQYF. The CDR3 DNA reads TGCAGTGCTAGAGCGGACAGGGTTTCCGAGACCCAGTACTTC.

This clonotype was detected ten times or more. The chain combines TRBV6-1 with TRBJ2-1; 7 bases match TRBD2. V lost 2 bases and J lost 14; bases outside the gene matches: 12. Germline V gives CDR1 MNHNS, CDR2 SASEGT. This CDR3 is built from 14 residues. The CDR3 nucleotides are TGTGCCAGCAGTGAAAGAGGTGGGAGCGGGGAGGAGTTCTTC. As protein: CASSERGGSGEEFF.

This clonotype has at least ten counts. The chain combines TRBV7-2 with TRBJ2-1, with a tentative D call TRBD2 (6 bases). Germline CDR1 SGHTA, CDR2 FQGNSA. The length of the CDR3 is 15 residues. Trimming took 1 base from V and 2 from J, leaving 9 bases between them. DNA for the CDR3: TGTGCCAGCAGCTTAGTGTCTAGCGCCTACAATGAGCAGTTCTTC. The encoded protein is CASSLVSSAYNEQFF.

The V gene is TRBV4-3, the J gene TRBJ2-5, with D maybe TRBD2 (6 bases). The germline CDR1 and CDR2 sequences are LGHNA and YSLEER. Trimming took off 0 bases at V and 4 bases at J, with 18 bases between the two ends. The CDR3 is made up of 17 amino acids. CDR3 bases: TGCGCCAGCAGCCAAGAACATACGTCGGGGAGGCGAGAGACCCAGTACTTC. It codes for CASSQEHTSGRRETQYF.

The V call is TRBV11-2, the J call TRBJ2-2; D call uncertain. V gave up 2 bases and J gave up 0 bases, with 4 bases separating them. There are 14 residues in the CDR3. Germline V gene lookup returns CDR1 SGHAT and CDR2 FQNNGV. As DNA, the CDR3 is TGTGCCAGCAGCTTACAGACGAACACCGGGGAGCTGTTTTTT. Residues: CASSLQTNTGELFF. Full variable domain (outside the CDR3, taken from reference TRBV11-2 and TRBJ2-2): EAGVAQSPRYKIIEKRQSVAFWCNPISGHATLYWYQQILGQGPKLLIQFQNNGVVDDSQLPKDRFSAERLKGVDSTLKIQPAKLEDSAVYLCASSLQTNTGELFFGEGSRLTVL.

The rearrangement links TRBV7-2 to TRBJ1-5, with 8 bases lining up with TRBD1. Germline V lookup: CDR1 SGHTA, CDR2 FQGNSA. The CDR3 is 20 residues long. The junction had 19 bases not matched to a gene; V was cut back by 5 bases and J by 1 base. The CDR3 here is CASSNYDRDRTLVSNQPQHF. The CDR3 bases are TGTGCCAGCAGCAACTACGACCGGGACAGGACTCTGGTGAGCAATCAGCCCCAGCATTTT.

This rearrangement joins TRBV10-3 to TRBJ2-1; 8 bases map to TRBD2. This CDR3 has 16 amino acids. Trimming removed 3 bases from V and 9 bases from J; junction bases left unmatched: 13. Per the germline V gene, CDR1 is ENHRY and CDR2 is SYGVKD. The CDR3 here is CAISDIYGGAAREQFF. CDR3 sequence (DNA): TGTGCCATCAGTGATATATACGGGGGGGCCGCCCGTGAGCAGTTCTTC.

This clonotype has ten or more counts. The chain has TRBV5-6 and TRBJ1-1, with no clear D. The CDR3 sequence is 15 residues long. Trimming took off 3 bases at V and 0 bases at J, with 12 bases between the two ends. CDR1 is SGHDT, CDR2 YYEEEE, per germline. CDR3 coding DNA: TGTGCCAGCAGCTATCGGACGGAGATGAACACTGAAGCTTTCTTT. Translation gives CASSYRTEMNTEAFF. Complete variable domain (other parts from reference TRBV5-6 and TRBJ1-1): DAGVTQSPTHLIKTRGQQVTLRCSPKSGHDTVSWYQQALGQGPQFIFQYYEEEERQRGNFPDRFSGHQFPNYSSELNVNALLLGDSALYLCASSYRTEMNTEAFFGQGTRLTVV.

This clonotype was counted many times. V and J are TRBV7-9 and TRBJ1-1, with D tentatively TRBD1 (5 bases). CDR1 SEHNR and CDR2 FQNEAQ come from the germline V gene (reference sequence). The V end was cut by 5 bases, the J end by 2 bases, with 12 bases between. This CDR3 has 14 amino acids. The CDR3 is CASSPSTDNTEAFF. CDR3 bases: TGTGCCAGCAGCCCGTCGACAGATAACACTGAAGCTTTCTTT.

This clonotype has at least ten counts. This rearrangement joins TRBV18 to TRBJ2-2, with 9 positions matching TRBD2. This CDR3 comprises 16 residues. The trim removed 0 bases at V and 5 bases at J, leaving 4 bases unmatched. CDR1 is KGHSH and CDR2 is LQKENI in the germline V gene. Here the CDR3 reads CASSPPAGGPTGELFF. The CDR3 bases are TGTGCCAGCTCACCACCCGCGGGGGGGCCTACCGGGGAGCTGTTTTTT.

At least ten counts were recorded for this clonotype. The chain has TRBV7-2 and TRBJ2-2; D gene unclear. The germline V gene has CDR1 SGHTA and CDR2 FQGNSA. Trimming cost V 0 bases and J 5 bases, with 4 bases left between them. There are 13 residues in the CDR3. The CDR3 region is CASSLAQTGELFF. The CDR3 nucleotides read TGTGCCAGCAGCTTAGCACAAACCGGGGAGCTGTTTTTT.

This clonotype has just a few counts. The chain links TRBV5-4 to TRBJ2-3; D is ambiguous. Germline CDR1 is SGHNT and CDR2 is YYREEE (reference sequence). The CDR3 loop spans 13 amino acids. V dropped 2 bases and J dropped 4 bases, with 8 bases sitting between them. The CDR3 nucleotides are TGTGCCAGCAGCTTTGGGCGCGCAGATACGCAGTATTTT. Protein product: CASSFGRADTQYF.

In its sample, this clonotype was seen a few times. This chain uses TRBV12-3 or TRBV12-4 with TRBJ1-3, with D possibly being TRBD1 (5 bases). V was pared by 5 bases and J by 4 bases, with 12 bases between. The CDR3 runs 14 residues. For the CDR3, the DNA is TGTGCCAGCAGTCGAATGACAGCAGGAAACACCATATATTTT. This sequence encodes CASSRMTAGNTIYF.

The table lists this clonotype with a few counts. The CDR3 loop is CASSTAGTGVYEQYF. The CDR3 coding sequence is TGTGCCAGTAGTACCGCCGGGACAGGGGTCTACGAGCAGTACTTC. The chain carries TRBV19 and TRBJ2-7, with TRBD1 identical over 10 bases. Trimming removed 4 bases from V and 3 bases from J; junction bases left unmatched: 6. Germline CDR1 is LNHDA and CDR2 is SQIVND (reference sequence). The CDR3 spans 15 residues.

The chain joins TRBV29-1 to TRBJ2-7, with a weak D call TRBD1 (6 bases). CDR3 length equals 11 residues. CDR1 SQVTM and CDR2 ANQGSEA come from the germline V gene. CDR3: CSIGDTYEQYF. CDR3 DNA sequence: TGCAGTATAGGGGACACCTACGAGCAGTACTTC.

This clonotype was found many times. The chain links TRBV6-1 to TRBJ1-1; 10 nucleotides agree with TRBD1. After removal of 7 bases from V and 11 bases from J, the junction contained 13 bases not matched to a gene. Germline CDR1 and CDR2: MNHNS and SASEGT. There are 14 residues in the CDR3. CDR3 sequence (DNA): TGTGCCAGCAATTCCCTCGGGACAGGGGCGAATGCTTTCTTT. Translated, it gives CASNSLGTGANAFF.

This clonotype was detected ten times or more. The J gene is TRBJ2-7, the V gene TRBV7-2; D may be TRBD2 (7 bases). Germline-derived CDR1 and CDR2 are SGHTA and FQGNSA. The CDR3 loop spans 15 amino acids. Trimming shortened V by 1 base and J by 3 bases, and 13 bases separated the two germline ends. The CDR3 DNA follows: TGTGCCAGCAGCTTAGATCCGGGGGGCGGCTACGAGCAGTACTTC. Its protein is CASSLDPGGGYEQYF.

This clonotype has ten or more counts. The chain links TRBV4-3 to TRBJ1-1; D ambiguous. Trimming took off 1 base at V and 0 bases at J, with 9 bases between the two ends. Germline CDR1 reads LGHNA; CDR2 reads YSLEER. This CDR3 is 15 amino acids long. DNA for the CDR3: TGCGCCAGCAGCCAAGGAATAGGGCTGAACACTGAAGCTTTCTTT. This sequence encodes CASSQGIGLNTEAFF.

This clonotype occurred once. V gene TRBV7-9 combines with J gene TRBJ2-6; D is unresolved. The length of the CDR3 is 15 residues. Germline CDR1 SEHNR, CDR2 FQNEAQ (reference sequence). Trimming stripped 5 bases from V and 0 bases from J, with 8 bases between. The CDR3 here is CASSQQSSGANVLTF. Written as DNA, the CDR3 is TGTGCCAGCAGCCAACAGAGCTCTGGGGCCAACGTCCTGACTTTC.

The V call is TRBV4-1, the J call TRBJ1-3; perhaps TRBD1 as D (5 bases). Germline V gene lookup returns CDR1 MGHRA and CDR2 YSYEKL. V lost 4 bases, J lost 7 bases, and 14 bases lay in between. CDR3 length: 14 amino acids. The CDR3 spells CASSLSAGSNTIYF. The CDR3 nucleotides read TGCGCCAGCAGCCTTTCTGCAGGGTCGAACACCATATATTTT.